This T cell receptor (beta chain) comes out of a study of T cell repertoires in cytomegalovirus infection. About the study: Matching HLA type, along with CMV infection, was indicated by public TCR beta signatures.

TCRdb redid the calling of the reads with MiXCR, one entry per CDR3 protein. The table has about 140,000 distinct CDR3 sequences, around 32% seen once. This clonotype was seen a few times. The antigen is undetermined. Study results and caveats: Ex vivo, HLA-C-restricted CMV-specific TCR beta clonotypes prevailed over the rest of the response. Frequencies of public TCR beta families were cumulated, and this identified carriers of CMV plus the relevant HLA.

The CDR3 has 18 amino acids. Germline V gene data show CDR1 as SEHNR and CDR2 as FQNEAQ (reference sequence). V lost 5 bases to trimming and J lost 0 bases; unmatched junction nucleotides: 5. Sequencing was performed on CD8+ T cells from cultured PBMCs, taken from culture after CMV antigen stimulation. J is TRBJ2-3 and V is TRBV7-9; 16 bases match TRBD2. The receptor comes from a human donor in good health (CMV status not recorded). Some clones in this sample may be carry-over from other donors' samples. CDR3 loop: CASSMGLAGGASTDTQYF. CDR3 nucleotides: TGTGCCAGCAGCATGGGACTAGCGGGGGGGGCTAGCACAGATACGCAGTATTTT.